This T cell receptor beta chain was recorded in a study of blood T cell repertoires in COVID-19. Sequencing used immunoSEQ multiplex PCR; TCRdb keeps in-frame clones, though not all of them. The sample consists of over 250,000 clones, about 88% of them appearing once. CDR1 is MDHEN and CDR2 is SYDVKM in the germline V gene. CDR3 length: 14 amino acids. V lost 1 base, J lost 1 base, and 7 bases lay in between. Participants were placed into cohorts based on the clinical history they reported. The chain couples TRBV28 to TRBJ2-5; D unresolved. The sequenced sample was PBMCs or T cells enriched from blood (not recorded which). The TCR was taken from a man aged 25-45 years with acute COVID-19. CDR3 region: CASSLSVAQETQYF. CDR3 DNA sequence: TGTGCCAGCAGTTTATCCGTAGCCCAAGAGACCCAGTACTTC.